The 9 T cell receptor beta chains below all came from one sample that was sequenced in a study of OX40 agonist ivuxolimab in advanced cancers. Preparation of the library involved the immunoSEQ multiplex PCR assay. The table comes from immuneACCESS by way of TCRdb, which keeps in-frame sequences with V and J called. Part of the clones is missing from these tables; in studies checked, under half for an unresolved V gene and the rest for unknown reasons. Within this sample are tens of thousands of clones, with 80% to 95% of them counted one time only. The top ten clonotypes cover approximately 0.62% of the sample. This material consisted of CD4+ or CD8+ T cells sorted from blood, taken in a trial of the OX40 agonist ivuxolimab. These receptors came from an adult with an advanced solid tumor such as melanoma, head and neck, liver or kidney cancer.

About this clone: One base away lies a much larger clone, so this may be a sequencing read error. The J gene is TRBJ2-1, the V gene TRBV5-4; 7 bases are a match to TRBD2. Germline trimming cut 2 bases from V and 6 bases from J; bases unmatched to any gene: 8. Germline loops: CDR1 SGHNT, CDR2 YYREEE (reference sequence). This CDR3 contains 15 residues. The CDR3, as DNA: TGTGCCAGCAGCTTTCTAGCGGACTCGAGCAATGAGCAGTTCTTC. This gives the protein CASSFLADSSNEQFF.

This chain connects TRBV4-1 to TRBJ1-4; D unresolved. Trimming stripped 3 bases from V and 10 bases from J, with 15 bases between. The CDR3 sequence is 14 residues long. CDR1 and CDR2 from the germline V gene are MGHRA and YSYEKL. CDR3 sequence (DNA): TGCGCCAGCAGCCAGAACCGGCTAGACGGAAAACTGTTTTTT. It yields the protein CASSQNRLDGKLFF.

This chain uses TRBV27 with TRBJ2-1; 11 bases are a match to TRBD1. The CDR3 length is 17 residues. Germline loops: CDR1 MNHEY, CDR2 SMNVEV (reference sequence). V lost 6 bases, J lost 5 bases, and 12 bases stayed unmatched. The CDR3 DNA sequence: TGTGCCAGCAGCGTGGGGGTAGGACAGGGGGCTAACAATGAGCAGTTCTTC. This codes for CASSVGVGQGANNEQFF.

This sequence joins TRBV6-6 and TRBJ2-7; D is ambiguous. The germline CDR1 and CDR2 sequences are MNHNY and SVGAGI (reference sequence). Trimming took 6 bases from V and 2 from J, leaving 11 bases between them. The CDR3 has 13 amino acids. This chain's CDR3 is CASRDGPTYEQYF. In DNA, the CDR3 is TGTGCCAGCAGGGATGGACCAACCTACGAGCAGTACTTC.

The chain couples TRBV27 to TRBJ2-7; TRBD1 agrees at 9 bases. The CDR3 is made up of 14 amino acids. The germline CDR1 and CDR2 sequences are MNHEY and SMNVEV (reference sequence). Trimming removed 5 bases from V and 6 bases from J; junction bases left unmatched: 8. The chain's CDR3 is CASSPRTGDSEQYF. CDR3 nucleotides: TGTGCCAGCAGTCCCCGGACAGGGGATTCCGAGCAGTACTTC.

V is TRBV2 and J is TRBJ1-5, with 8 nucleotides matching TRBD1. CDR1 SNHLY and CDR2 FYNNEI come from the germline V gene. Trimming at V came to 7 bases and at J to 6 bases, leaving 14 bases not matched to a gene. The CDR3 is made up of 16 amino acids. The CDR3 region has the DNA TGTGCCAGCAAGGGTTCAGGGGGCGCAAAGATTCAGCCCCAGCATTTT. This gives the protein CASKGSGGAKIQPQHF. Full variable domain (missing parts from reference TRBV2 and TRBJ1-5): EPEVTQTPSHQVTQMGQEVILRCVPISNHLYFYWYRQILGQKVEFLVSFYNNEISEKSEIFDDQFSVERPDGSNFTLKIRSTKLEDSAMYFCASKGSGGAKIQPQHFGDGTRLSIL.

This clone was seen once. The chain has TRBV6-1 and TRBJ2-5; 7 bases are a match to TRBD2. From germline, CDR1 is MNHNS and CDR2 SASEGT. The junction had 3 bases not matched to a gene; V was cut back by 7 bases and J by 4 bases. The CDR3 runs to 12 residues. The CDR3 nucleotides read TGTGCCAGCAAGGGAGGGAGAGAGACCCAGTACTTC. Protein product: CASKGGRETQYF.

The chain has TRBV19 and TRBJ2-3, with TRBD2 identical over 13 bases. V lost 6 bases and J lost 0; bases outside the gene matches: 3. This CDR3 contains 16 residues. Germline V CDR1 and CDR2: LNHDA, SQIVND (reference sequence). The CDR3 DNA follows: TGTGCCAGTAGCCGGACTAGCGGGAGTAGCACAGATACGCAGTATTTT. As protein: CASSRTSGSSTDTQYF.

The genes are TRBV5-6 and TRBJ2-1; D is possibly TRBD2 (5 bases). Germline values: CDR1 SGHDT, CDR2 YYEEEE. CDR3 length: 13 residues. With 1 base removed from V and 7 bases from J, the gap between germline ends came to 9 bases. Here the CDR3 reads CASSLIEGNEQFF. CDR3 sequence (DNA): TGTGCCAGCAGCTTGATTGAGGGAAATGAGCAGTTCTTC.